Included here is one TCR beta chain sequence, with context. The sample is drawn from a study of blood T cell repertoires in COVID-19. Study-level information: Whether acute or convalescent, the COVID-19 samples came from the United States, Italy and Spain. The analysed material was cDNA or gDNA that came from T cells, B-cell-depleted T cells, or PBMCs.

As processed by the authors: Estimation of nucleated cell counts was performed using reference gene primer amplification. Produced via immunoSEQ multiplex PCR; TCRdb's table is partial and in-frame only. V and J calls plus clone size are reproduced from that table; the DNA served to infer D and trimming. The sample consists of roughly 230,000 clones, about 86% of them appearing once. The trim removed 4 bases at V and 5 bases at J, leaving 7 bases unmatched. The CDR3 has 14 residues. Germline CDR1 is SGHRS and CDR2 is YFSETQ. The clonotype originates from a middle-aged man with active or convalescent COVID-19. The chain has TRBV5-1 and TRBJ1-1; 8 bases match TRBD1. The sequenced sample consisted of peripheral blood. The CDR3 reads CASSEVQGGTEAFF. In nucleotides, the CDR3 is TGCGCCAGCAGCGAGGTACAGGGGGGAACTGAAGCTTTCTTT.